This TCR beta chain was sequenced during a study of cytomegalovirus exposure and HLA in healthy donors. A multiplex PCR was run with 60 Vbeta primers and 13 Jbeta primers. The assay was immunoSEQ multiplex PCR, and TCRdb's table has in-frame clones only and misses some. The sample consists of about 140,000 clones, around three quarters of them appearing once. The study's findings and limits: 16,951 TCR beta sequences were associated with HLA alleles at 0.05 false discovery rate in a later analysis. Later, an analysis showed that TCR beta chains associated with HLA were more clonally expanded than others that were equally common.

This clone appeared once. The antigen remains undetermined. At one boundary the junction diverges from the germline segment, which might be a read error. Germline CDR1 SEHNR, CDR2 FQNEAQ (reference sequence). This CDR3 contains 17 residues. The receptor was derived from a woman aged 40 to 50 in good health and CMV-seronegative. Sequencing input: PBMCs. The V and J genes are TRBV7-9 and TRBJ2-7; 8 nucleotides align to TRBD1. DNA of the CDR3: TGTTCCAGCAGCTTAGGGGGATCAGGGGGCGCGGCCCACGAGCAGTACTTC. Amino acids: CSSSLGGSGGAAHEQYF.